This entry describes one TCR beta chain. This sample was taken from a study of control samples from healthy donors and cancer patients. Repertoires were generated with immunoSEQ multiplex PCR, while TCRdb's copy carries only in-frame clones and drops some. This sample carries some 150,000 clones, roughly nine tenths of them seen once, and the ten largest clones take around 1.5%. The TCR comes from a woman aged 25 to 39 in good health. Sequences were obtained from blood.

The CDR3 DNA sequence: TGTGCCAGCAGCTTAACGTTTCAGGGAGGCACCGGGGAGCTGTTTTTT. Residues: CASSLTFQGGTGELFF. The genes are TRBV7-3 and TRBJ2-2; maybe TRBD2 (6 bases). V was shortened by 0 bases and J by 4 bases, with 12 bases between the two germline ends. The CDR3 runs 16 residues. Germline assignment: CDR1 SGHTA and CDR2 FQGTGA.